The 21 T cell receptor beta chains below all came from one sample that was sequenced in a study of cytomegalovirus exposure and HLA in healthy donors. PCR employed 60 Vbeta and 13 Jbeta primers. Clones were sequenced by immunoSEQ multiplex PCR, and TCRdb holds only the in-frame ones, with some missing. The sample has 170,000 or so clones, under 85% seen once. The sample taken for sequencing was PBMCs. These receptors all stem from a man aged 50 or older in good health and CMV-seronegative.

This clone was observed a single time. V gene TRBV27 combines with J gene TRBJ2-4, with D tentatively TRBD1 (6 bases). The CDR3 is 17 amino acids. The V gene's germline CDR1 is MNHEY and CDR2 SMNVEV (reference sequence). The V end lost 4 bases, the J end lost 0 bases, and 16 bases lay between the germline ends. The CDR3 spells CASSSYPQGSAKNIQYF. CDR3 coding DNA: TGTGCCAGCAGTTCATACCCCCAGGGGTCAGCCAAAAACATTCAGTACTTC.

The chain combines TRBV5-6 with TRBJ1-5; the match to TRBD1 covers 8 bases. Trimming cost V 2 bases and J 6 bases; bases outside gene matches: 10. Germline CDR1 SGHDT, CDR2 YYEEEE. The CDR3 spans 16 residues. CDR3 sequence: CASSLRGDRGGQPQHF. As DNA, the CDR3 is TGTGCCAGCAGCTTACGCGGCGACAGGGGCGGTCAGCCCCAGCATTTT.

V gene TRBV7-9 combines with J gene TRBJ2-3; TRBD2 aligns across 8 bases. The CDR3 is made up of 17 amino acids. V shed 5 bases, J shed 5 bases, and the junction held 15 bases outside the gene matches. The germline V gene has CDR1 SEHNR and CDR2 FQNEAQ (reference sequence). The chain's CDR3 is CASSRDPSGLPGDTQYF. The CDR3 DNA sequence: TGTGCCAGCAGCCGCGACCCTAGCGGGCTACCCGGAGATACGCAGTATTTT.

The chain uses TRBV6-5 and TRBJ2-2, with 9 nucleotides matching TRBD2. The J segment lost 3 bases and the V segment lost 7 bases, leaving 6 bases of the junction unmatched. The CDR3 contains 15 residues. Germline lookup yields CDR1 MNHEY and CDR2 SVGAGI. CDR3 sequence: CASTGGRADTGELFF. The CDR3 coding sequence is TGTGCCAGCACCGGCGGGAGGGCTGACACCGGGGAGCTGTTTTTT.

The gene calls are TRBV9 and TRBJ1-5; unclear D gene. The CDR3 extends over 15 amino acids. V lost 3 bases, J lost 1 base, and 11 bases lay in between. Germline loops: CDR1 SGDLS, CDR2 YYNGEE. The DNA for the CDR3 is TGTGCCAGCAGCGGCGGTAGGTTGAGCAATCAGCCCCAGCATTTT. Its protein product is CASSGGRLSNQPQHF.

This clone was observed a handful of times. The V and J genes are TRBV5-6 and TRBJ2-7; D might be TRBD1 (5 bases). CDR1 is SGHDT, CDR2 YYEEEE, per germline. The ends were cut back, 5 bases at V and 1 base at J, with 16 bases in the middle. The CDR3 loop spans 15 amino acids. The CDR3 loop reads CASRTFAGNSYEQYF. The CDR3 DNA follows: TGTGCCAGCAGAACCTTTGCAGGGAATTCCTACGAGCAGTACTTC. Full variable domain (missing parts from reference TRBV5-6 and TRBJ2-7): DAGVTQSPTHLIKTRGQQVTLRCSPKSGHDTVSWYQQALGQGPQFIFQYYEEEERQRGNFPDRFSGHQFPNYSSELNVNALLLGDSALYLCASRTFAGNSYEQYFGPGTRLTVT.

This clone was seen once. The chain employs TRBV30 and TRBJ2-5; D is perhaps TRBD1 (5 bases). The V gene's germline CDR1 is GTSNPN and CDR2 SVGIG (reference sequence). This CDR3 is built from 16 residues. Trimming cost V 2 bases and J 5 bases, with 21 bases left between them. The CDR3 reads CAWSSYLRLTAETQYF. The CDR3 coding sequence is TGTGCCTGGAGTTCTTACCTTAGGTTGACAGCTGAGACCCAGTACTTC.

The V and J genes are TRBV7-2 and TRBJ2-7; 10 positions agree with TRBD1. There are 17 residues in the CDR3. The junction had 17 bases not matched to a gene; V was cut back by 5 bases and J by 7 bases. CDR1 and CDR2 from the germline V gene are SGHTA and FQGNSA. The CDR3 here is CASSLRLWDRGSGEQYF. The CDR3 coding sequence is TGTGCCAGCAGCCTCCGGTTATGGGACAGGGGTTCGGGGGAGCAGTACTTC. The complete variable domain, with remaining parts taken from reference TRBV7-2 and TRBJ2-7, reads GAGVSQSPSNKVTEKGKDVELRCDPISGHTALYWYRQSLGQGLEFLIYFQGNSAPDKSGLPSDRFSAERTGGSVSTLTIQRTQQEDSAVYLCASSLRLWDRGSGEQYFGPGTRLTVT.

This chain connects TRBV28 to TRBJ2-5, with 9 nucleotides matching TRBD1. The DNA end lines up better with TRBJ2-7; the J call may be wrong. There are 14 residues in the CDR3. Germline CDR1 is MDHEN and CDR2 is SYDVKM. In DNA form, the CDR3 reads TGTGCCAGCAGTCAACAGGGGGCCCTATACGAGCAGTACTTC. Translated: CASSQQGALYEQYF.

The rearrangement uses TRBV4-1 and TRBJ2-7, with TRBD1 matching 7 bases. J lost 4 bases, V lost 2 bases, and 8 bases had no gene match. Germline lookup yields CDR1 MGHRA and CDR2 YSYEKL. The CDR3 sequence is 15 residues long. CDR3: CASSQSSQGWYEQYF. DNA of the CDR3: TGCGCCAGCAGCCAATCTTCACAGGGGTGGTACGAGCAGTACTTC.

The CDR3 nucleotides are TGTGCCGGTGCAAGTGCGATTCAGCCCCAGCATTTT. Translated, it gives CAGASAIQPQHF. The V and J genes are TRBV28 and TRBJ1-5; D is undetermined. From germline, CDR1 is MDHEN and CDR2 SYDVKM. CDR3 length: 12 residues. V was clipped by 11 bases and J by 6 bases, with 14 bases between them.

The CDR3 is CASSLRADSMNTEAFF. As DNA, the CDR3 is TGCGCCAGCAGCTTGCGCGCGGACAGCATGAACACTGAAGCTTTCTTT. The J gene is TRBJ1-1, the V gene TRBV5-1; perhaps TRBD1 as D (6 bases). Per the germline V gene, CDR1 is SGHRS and CDR2 is YFSETQ. Trimming took off 1 base at V and 0 bases at J, with 13 bases between the two ends. The CDR3 is made up of 16 amino acids.

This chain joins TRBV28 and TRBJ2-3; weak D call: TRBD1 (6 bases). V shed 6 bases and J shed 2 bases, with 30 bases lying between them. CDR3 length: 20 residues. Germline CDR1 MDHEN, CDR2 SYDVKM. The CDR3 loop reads CASSHHGVPTTGASTDTQYF. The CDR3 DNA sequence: TGTGCCAGCAGCCACCACGGGGTCCCGACGACAGGTGCCTCCACAGATACGCAGTATTTT.

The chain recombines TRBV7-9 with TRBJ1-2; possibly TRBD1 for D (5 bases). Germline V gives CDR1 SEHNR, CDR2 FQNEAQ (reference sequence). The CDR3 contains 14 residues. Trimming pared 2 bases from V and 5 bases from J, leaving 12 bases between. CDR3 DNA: TGTGCCAGCAGCTTATTTGACGGGGGGTATGGCTACACCTTC. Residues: CASSLFDGGYGYTF.

DNA for the CDR3: TGTGCCAGCAGCCAAGGGACAGGGATTAGGACTGAAGCTTTCTTT. Its protein is CASSQGTGIRTEAFF. The rearrangement links TRBV14 to TRBJ1-1; the match to TRBD1 covers 8 bases. Trimming at V came to 1 base and at J to 5 bases, leaving 6 bases not matched to a gene. This CDR3 region has 15 residues. Per germline, CDR1 SGHDN and CDR2 FVKESK.

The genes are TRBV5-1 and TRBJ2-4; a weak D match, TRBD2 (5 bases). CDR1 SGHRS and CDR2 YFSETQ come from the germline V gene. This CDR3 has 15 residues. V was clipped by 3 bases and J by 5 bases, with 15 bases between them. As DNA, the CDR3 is TGCGCCAGCAGCTATAACGAGGGCAGGCAAAACATTCAGTACTTC. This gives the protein CASSYNEGRQNIQYF.

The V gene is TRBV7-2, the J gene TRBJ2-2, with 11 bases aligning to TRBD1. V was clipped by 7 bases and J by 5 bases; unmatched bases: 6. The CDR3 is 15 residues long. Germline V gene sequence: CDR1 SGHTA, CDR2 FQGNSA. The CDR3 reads CASTPDRGHTGELFF. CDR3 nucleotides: TGTGCCAGCACCCCGGACAGGGGGCATACCGGGGAGCTGTTTTTT.

This CDR3 reads CASSQGLADETQYF. The CDR3, as DNA: TGTGCCAGCAGTCAGGGACTAGCGGACGAGACCCAGTACTTC. The genes are TRBV7-9 and TRBJ2-5, with TRBD2 matching over 11 bases. V shed 6 bases, J shed 5 bases, and the junction held 5 bases outside the gene matches. The CDR3 runs to 14 residues. Germline V CDR1 and CDR2: SEHNR, FQNEAQ (reference sequence).

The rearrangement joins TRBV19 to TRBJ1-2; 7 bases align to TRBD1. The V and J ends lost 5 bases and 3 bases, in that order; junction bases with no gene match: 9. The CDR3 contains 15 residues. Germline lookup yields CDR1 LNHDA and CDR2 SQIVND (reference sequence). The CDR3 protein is CASSPTGDQYYGYTF. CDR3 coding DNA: TGTGCCAGTAGTCCCACAGGGGATCAGTACTATGGCTACACCTTC.

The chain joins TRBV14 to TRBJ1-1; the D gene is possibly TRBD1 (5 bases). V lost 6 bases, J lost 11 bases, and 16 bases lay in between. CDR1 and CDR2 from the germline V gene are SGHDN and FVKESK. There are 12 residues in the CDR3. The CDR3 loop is CASRGGSMVAFF. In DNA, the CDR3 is TGTGCCAGCAGGGGGGGAAGTATGGTGGCTTTCTTT.

CDR3 DNA: TGTGCCAGCAGCTCCGGGACTAGCGGGAGAGATGAGCAGTTCTTC. This encodes CASSSGTSGRDEQFF. The chain uses TRBV5-4 and TRBJ2-1, with 14 bases that match TRBD2. CDR1 and CDR2 (germline): SGHNT, YYREEE (reference sequence). J was trimmed by 8 bases and V by 3 bases; bases with no gene match: 4. This CDR3 contains 15 residues.